The present TCR beta chain was sequenced within a study of shared clonotypes between healthy human individuals. Note on this clone: Other DNA variants within this sample encode the same CDR3.

The repertoire was sequenced with immunoSEQ multiplex PCR; TCRdb's copy has only in-frame clones and lacks some. The sample holds 640,000 or so clones, about three quarters seen once. The TCR sequence derives from a woman aged 25 to 45 in good health. Sequenced: memory CD4+ T cells sorted from blood. As for subset: CD45RA-negative fraction.

CDR3 sequence (DNA): TGCGCCAGCAGCCAACTAGCGGGAACGAACACCGGGGAGCTGTTTTTT. Its translation is CASSQLAGTNTGELFF. The chain employs TRBV4-1 and TRBJ2-2, with 9 bases matching TRBD2. V dropped 2 bases and J dropped 0; count of bases not matched to a gene: 1. Germline V gene data show CDR1 as MGHRA and CDR2 as YSYEKL. This CDR3 is 16 amino acids long.